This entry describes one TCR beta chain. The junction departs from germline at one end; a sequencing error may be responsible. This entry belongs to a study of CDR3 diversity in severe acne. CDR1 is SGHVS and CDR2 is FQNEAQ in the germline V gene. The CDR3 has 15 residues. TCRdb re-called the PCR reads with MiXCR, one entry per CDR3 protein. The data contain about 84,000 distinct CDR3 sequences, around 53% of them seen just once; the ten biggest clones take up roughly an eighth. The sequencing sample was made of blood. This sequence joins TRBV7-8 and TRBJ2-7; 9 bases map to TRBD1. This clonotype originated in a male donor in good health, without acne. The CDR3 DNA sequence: TGTGCCAGCAGCTACGGGACAGGGTCTTCCTACGAGCAGCACTTC. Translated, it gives CASSYGTGSSYEQHF.